What follows is one T cell receptor beta chain and its context. The sample comes from a study of blood T cells in healthy people across ages. The second PCR ran roughly 7 to 11 cycles with a sample-barcoded 5' primer and J-beta primers. From the 5' RACE reads, TCRdb called clonotypes with MiXCR, one entry per CDR3 protein. The sample has approximately 790,000 distinct CDR3 sequences, under 80% seen once. The germline V gene encodes CDR1 SQVTM and CDR2 ANQGSEA. This CDR3 region has 15 residues. The V end lost 1 base, the J end lost 2 bases, and 13 bases lay between the germline ends. The sequencing input was blood. The TCR originated in a man aged 30-40 years in good health. This chain links TRBV29-1 with TRBJ2-3; D gene uncertain. The CDR3 loop reads CSVEGSIGDTDTQYF. The CDR3 bases are TGCAGCGTTGAAGGATCAATTGGGGACACAGATACGCAGTATTTT.